A selection of T cell receptor beta chains follows, all from one sample in a study of blood T cell repertoires in COVID-19. Generated by immunoSEQ multiplex PCR, the TCRdb table keeps only in-frame clones and is missing some. In the table there are 150,000 to 200,000 clones, just over 90% of which are singletons. Sequences were obtained from peripheral blood. These receptors all come from a woman in her sixties or seventies with COVID-19, enrolled during active disease. The CDR3 runs from the conserved cysteine through the conserved F or W. D genes are given only for firm matches. The size entry is marked missing in some rows and otherwise reads once, few, many or a size class.

j_call,v_call,clone_size,d_call,cdr3_aa,cdr3_nt
TRBJ1-1,TRBV5-1,NA,TRBD1,CASSSETGFLRVGTEAFF,TGCGCCAGCAGCTCGGAGACAGGGTTCCTTAGGGTTGGCACTGAAGCTTTCTTT
TRBJ2-1,TRBV5-8,NA,NA,CASSLSGSEFF,TGTGCCAGCAGCTTGTCGGGGTCGGAGTTCTTC
TRBJ2-7,TRBV13,NA,TRBD1,CASSLEGGAGEQYF,TGTGCCAGCAGCTTAGAAGGGGGCGCGGGTGAGCAGTACTTC
TRBJ2-7,TRBV3-1/TRBV3-2,NA,NA,CASSRSYVPTYEQYF,TGTGCCAGCAGCCGCAGTTACGTTCCCACCTACGAGCAGTACTTC
TRBJ2-1,TRBV18,NA,TRBD1,CASSADRGSYNEQFF,TGTGCCAGCTCTGCGGACAGGGGGTCCTACAATGAGCAGTTCTTC
TRBJ1-3,TRBV18,once,TRBD1,CASSPGQISGNTIYF,TGTGCCAGCTCCCCGGGACAGATCTCTGGAAACACCATATATTTT
TRBJ1-4,TRBV6-5,NA,NA,CASSPPGGLELFF,TGTGCCAGCAGCCCCCCTGGGGGGTTAGAACTGTTTTTT
TRBJ1-4,TRBV6-6,few,NA,CASSPLLREKLFF,TGTGCCAGCAGCCCTCTCCTTCGTGAAAAACTGTTTTTT
TRBJ1-1,TRBV7-2,NA,NA,CASSLIFWGLGRKNTEAFF,TGTGCCAGCAGCTTAATTTTTTGGGGACTTGGGAGGAAGAACACTGAAGCTTTCTTT
TRBJ2-1,TRBV11-3,NA,TRBD2,CASSLGSGANNEQFF,TGTGCCAGCAGCTTAGGTAGCGGGGCCAACAATGAGCAGTTCTTC
TRBJ1-6,TRBV10-3,NA,TRBD1,CATSGDRGNSPLHF,TGTGCCACTTCGGGGGACAGGGGAAATTCACCCCTCCACTTT
TRBJ2-7,TRBV27,NA,TRBD2,CASSSGLATYEQYF,TGTGCCAGCAGTTCGGGACTAGCTACATACGAGCAGTACTTC
TRBJ1-2,TRBV19,NA,NA,CASSLREFRVHGYTF,TGTGCCAGTAGTTTGAGAGAGTTTCGGGTACATGGCTACACCTTC
TRBJ2-3,TRBV19,NA,NA,CASSNGLQPSTDTQYF,TGTGCCAGTAGTAACGGACTTCAACCTAGCACAGATACGCAGTATTTT
TRBJ2-2,TRBV5-6,NA,NA,CASSVAGNTGELFF,TGTGCCAGCAGCGTTGCAGGGAACACCGGGGAGCTGTTTTTT
TRBJ1-5,TRBV7-9,once,TRBD1,CASSSWTGGIDQPQHF,TGTGCCAGCAGCAGTTGGACAGGGGGAATTGATCAGCCCCAGCATTTT
TRBJ1-3,TRBV5-6,once,NA,CASSLSYEVLF,TGTGCCAGCAGCTTGAGTTACGAGGTCCTGTTT
TRBJ2-7,TRBV29-1,NA,NA,CSVEDFGGSEQYF,TGCAGCGTTGAAGATTTCGGGGGAAGCGAGCAGTACTTC
TRBJ1-4,TRBV30,NA,NA,CAWSKWPEKLFF,TGTGCCTGGAGTAAGTGGCCTGAAAAACTGTTTTTT
TRBJ2-3,TRBV2,NA,TRBD2,CASSEDRAGGTSTDTQYF,TGTGCCAGCAGTGAAGATAGGGCGGGGGGCACTAGCACAGATACGCAGTATTTT
TRBJ1-1,TRBV6-6,few,NA,CASNYAASEAFF,TGTGCCAGCAATTACGCCGCTAGTGAAGCTTTCTTT
TRBJ1-1,TRBV19,NA,NA,CASTQQGTLNTEAFF,TGTGCCAGTACCCAACAGGGAACGTTGAACACTGAAGCTTTCTTT